This T cell receptor beta chain appears in the sequencing data of a study of blood T cell repertoires in COVID-19. Study information: Acute-phase and convalescent COVID-19 samples originated in the United States, Italy and Spain. The analysed material was cDNA or gDNA that came from T cells, B-cell-depleted T cells, or PBMCs.

In the original processing: Reference gene primer amplification gave estimated nucleated cell counts. Clones were sequenced by immunoSEQ multiplex PCR, and TCRdb holds only the in-frame ones, with some missing. V, J and clone size are those of that table, while D and trimming were read from the DNA. The sample yields 200,000 to 250,000 clones, 86% seen once. This clone was picked up a small number of times. The TCR was taken from a man aged 45-65 years with acute or convalescent COVID-19. The sequencing sample was made of peripheral blood.

As DNA, the CDR3 is TGTGCCTGGAGTAGAGGCCATGAGCAGTTCTTC. Its protein is CAWSRGHEQFF. The V call is TRBV30, the J call TRBJ2-1; no clear D. The germline CDR1 and CDR2 sequences are GTSNPN and SVGIG (reference sequence). The V and J ends lost 2 bases and 8 bases respectively, with 7 bases between them. The CDR3 extends over 11 amino acids.